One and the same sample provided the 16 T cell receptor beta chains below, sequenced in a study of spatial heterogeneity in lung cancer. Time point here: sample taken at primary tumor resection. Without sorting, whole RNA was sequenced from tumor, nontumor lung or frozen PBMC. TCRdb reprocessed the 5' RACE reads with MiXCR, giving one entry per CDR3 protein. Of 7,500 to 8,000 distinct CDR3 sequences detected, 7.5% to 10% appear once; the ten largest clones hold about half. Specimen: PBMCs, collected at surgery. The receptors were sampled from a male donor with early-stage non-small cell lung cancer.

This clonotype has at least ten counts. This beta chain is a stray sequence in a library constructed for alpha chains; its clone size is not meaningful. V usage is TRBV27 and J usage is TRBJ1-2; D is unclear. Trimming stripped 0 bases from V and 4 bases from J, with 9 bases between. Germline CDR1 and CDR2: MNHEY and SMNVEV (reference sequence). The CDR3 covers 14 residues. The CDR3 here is CASSLSGSGYGYTF. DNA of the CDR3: TGTGCCAGCAGTTTATCAGGGTCGGGCTATGGCTACACCTTC.

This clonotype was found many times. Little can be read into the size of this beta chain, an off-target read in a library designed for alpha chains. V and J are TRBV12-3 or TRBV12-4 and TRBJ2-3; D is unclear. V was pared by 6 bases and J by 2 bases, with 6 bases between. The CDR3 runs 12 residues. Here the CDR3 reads CASRSTTDTQYF. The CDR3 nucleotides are TGTGCCAGCAGATCCACCACAGATACGCAGTATTTT.

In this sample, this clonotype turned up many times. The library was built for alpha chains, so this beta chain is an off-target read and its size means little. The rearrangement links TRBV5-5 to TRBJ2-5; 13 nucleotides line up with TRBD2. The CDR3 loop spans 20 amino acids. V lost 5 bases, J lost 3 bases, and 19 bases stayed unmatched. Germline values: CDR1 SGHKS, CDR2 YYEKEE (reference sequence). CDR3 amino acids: CASRALAGGPKSLAEETQYF. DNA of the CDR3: TGTGCCAGCAGGGCACTAGCGGGAGGGCCGAAGTCATTAGCTGAAGAGACCCAGTACTTC.

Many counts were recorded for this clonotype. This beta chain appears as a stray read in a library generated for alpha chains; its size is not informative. The CDR3 here is CATSEGTKKFTDTQYF. The CDR3 nucleotides read TGTGCCACCAGTGAGGGGACCAAGAAGTTCACAGATACGCAGTATTTT. This chain links TRBV24-1 with TRBJ2-3; D could derive from TRBD1 or TRBD2 (5 bases each). Trimming shortened V by 4 bases and J by 2 bases, and 15 bases separated the two germline ends. Germline CDR1 and CDR2: KGHDR and SFDVKD. The CDR3 runs 16 residues.

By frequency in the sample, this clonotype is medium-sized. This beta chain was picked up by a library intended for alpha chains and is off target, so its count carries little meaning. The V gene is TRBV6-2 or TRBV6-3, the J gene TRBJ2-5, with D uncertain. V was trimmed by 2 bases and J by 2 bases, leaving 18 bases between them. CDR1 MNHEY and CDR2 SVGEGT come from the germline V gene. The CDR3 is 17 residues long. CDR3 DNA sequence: TGTGCCAGCAGTTACGGGAATACGCCCCTTTATCAAGAGACCCAGTACTTC. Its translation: CASSYGNTPLYQETQYF.

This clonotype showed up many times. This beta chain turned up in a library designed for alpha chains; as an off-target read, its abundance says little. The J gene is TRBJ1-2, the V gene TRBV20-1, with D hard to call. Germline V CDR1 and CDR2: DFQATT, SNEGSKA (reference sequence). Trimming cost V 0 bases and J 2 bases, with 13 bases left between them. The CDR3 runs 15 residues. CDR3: CSARDEVQANYGYTF. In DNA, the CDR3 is TGCAGTGCTAGAGATGAGGTGCAAGCCAACTATGGCTACACCTTC.

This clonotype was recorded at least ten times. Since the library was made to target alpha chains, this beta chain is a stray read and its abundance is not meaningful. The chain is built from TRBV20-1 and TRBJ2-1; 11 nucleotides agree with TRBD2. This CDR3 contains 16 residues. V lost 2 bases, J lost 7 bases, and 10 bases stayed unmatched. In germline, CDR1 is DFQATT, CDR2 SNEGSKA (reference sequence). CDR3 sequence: CSARSLTSGILNEQFF. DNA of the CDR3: TGCAGTGCTAGATCTTTGACTAGCGGGATATTGAATGAGCAGTTCTTC.

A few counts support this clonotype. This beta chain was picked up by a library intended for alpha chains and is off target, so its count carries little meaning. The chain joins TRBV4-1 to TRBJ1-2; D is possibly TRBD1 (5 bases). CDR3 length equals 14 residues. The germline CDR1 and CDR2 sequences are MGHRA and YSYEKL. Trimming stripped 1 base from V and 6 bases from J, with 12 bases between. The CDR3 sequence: CASSQVGGSDGYTF. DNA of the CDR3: TGCGCCAGCAGCCAAGTGGGGGGATCAGATGGCTACACCTTC.

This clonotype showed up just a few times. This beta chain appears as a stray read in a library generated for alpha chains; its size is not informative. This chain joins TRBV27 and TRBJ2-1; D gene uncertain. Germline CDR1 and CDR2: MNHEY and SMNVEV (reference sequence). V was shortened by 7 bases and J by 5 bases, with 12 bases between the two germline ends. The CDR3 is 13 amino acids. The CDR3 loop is CASKSLSNNEQFF. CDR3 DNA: TGTGCCAGCAAGTCTTTGTCTAACAATGAGCAGTTCTTC.

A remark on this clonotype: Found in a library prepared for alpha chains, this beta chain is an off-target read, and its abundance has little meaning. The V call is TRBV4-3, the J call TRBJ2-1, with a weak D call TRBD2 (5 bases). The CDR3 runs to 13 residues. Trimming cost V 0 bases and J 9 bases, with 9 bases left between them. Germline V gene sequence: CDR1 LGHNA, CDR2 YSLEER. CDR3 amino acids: CASSQDGGFEQFF. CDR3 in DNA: TGCGCCAGCAGCCAAGATGGCGGGTTTGAGCAGTTCTTC.

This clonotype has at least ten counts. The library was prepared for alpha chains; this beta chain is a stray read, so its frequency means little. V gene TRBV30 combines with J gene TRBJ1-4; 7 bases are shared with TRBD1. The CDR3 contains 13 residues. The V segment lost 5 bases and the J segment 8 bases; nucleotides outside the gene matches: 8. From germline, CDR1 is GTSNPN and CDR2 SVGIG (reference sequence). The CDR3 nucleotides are TGTGCCTGGGCGACAGGGCTTAAAGAAAAACTGTTTTTT. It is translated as CAWATGLKEKLFF.

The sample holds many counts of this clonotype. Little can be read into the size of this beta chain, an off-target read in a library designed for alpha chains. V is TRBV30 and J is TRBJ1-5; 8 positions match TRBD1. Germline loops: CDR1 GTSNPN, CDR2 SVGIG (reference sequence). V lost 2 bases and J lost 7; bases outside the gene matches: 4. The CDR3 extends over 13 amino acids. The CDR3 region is CAWSPQGEQPQHF. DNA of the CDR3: TGTGCCTGGAGTCCACAGGGGGAGCAGCCCCAGCATTTT.

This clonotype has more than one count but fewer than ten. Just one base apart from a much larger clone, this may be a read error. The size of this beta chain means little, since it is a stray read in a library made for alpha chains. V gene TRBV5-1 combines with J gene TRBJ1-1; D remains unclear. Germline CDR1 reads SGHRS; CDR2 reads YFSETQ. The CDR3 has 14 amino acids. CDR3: CVSSLAAMNTEAFF. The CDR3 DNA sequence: TGCGTCAGCAGCTTGGCGGCCATGAACACTGAAGCTTTCTTT.

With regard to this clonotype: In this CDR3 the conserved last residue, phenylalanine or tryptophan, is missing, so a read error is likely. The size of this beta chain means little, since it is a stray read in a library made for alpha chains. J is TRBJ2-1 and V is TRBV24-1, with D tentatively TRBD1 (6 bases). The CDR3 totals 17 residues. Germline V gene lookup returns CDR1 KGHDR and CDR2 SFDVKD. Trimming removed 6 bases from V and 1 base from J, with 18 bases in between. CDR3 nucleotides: TGTGCCACCAGTTATCTCGTCAGACAGGTGTCCTACAATGAGCAGTTCCTC. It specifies CATSYLVRQVSYNEQFL.

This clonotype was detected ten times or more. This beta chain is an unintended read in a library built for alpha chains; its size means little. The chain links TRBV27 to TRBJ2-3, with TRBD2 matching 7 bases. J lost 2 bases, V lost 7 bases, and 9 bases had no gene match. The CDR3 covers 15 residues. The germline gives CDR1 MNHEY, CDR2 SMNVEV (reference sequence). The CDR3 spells CASTAGLTTTDTQYF. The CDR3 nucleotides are TGTGCCAGCACTGCGGGACTAACGACCACAGATACGCAGTATTTT.

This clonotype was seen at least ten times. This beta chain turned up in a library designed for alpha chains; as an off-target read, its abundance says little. The DNA of the CDR3 is TGTGCCAGCAGCTTCAGCGGAAGCCTCTCCTACGAGCAGTACTTC. Translating gives CASSFSGSLSYEQYF. This chain uses TRBV5-4 with TRBJ2-7; D is perhaps TRBD2 (5 bases). CDR1 and CDR2 from the germline V gene are SGHNT and YYREEE (reference sequence). The CDR3 covers 15 residues. Trimming cost V 2 bases and J 0 bases, with 12 bases left between them.